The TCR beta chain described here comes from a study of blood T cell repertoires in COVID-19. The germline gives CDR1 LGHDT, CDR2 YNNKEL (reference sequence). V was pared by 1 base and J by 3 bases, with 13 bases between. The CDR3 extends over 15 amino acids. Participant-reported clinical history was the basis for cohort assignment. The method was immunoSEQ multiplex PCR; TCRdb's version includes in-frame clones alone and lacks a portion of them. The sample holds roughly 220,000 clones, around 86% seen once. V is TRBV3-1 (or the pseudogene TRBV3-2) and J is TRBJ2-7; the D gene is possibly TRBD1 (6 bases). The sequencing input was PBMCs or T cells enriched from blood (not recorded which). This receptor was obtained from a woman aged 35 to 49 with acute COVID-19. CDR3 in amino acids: CASSQASQGVYEQYF. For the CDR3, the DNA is TGTGCCAGCAGCCAAGCCTCACAGGGAGTCTACGAGCAGTACTTC.